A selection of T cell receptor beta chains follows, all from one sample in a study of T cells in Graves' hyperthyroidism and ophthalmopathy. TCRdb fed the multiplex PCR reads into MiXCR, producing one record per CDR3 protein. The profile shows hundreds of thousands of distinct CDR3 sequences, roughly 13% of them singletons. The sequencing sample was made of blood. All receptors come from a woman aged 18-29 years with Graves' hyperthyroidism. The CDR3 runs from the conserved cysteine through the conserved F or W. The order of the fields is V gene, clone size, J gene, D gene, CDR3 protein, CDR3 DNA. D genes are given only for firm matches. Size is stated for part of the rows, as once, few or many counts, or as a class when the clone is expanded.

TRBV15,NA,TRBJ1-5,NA,CATSMSTGYSNQPQHF,TGTGCCACCAGCATGTCCACCGGGTATAGCAATCAGCCCCAGCATTTT
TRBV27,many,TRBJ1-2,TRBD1,CASRALDRTEGYTF,TGTGCCAGCAGGGCTCTGGACAGGACGGAGGGCTACACCTTC
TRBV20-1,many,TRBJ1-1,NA,CSARDGTNTEAFF,TGCAGTGCTAGAGACGGGACAAACACTGAAGCTTTCTTT
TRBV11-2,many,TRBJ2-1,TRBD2,CASSPGLAGYDEQFF,TGTGCCAGCAGCCCGGGACTAGCGGGATACGATGAGCAGTTCTTC
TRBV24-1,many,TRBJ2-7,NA,CATSDSSTGWEQYF,TGTGCCACCAGTGATTCGTCCACAGGGTGGGAGCAGTACTTC
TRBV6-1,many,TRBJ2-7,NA,CASSRGQGAYEQYF,TGTGCCAGCAGTCGGGGCCAGGGAGCCTACGAGCAGTACTTC
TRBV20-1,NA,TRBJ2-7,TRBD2,CSARGPSGSYEQYF,TGCAGTGCTAGGGGTCCTAGCGGGAGCTACGAGCAGTACTTC
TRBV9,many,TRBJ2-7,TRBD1,CASSGTGEFYEQYF,TGTGCCAGCAGCGGGACAGGGGAATTCTACGAGCAGTACTTC
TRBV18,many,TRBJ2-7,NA,CASSPPGTPRPEQYF,TGTGCCAGCTCACCTCCGGGCACCCCTCGGCCCGAGCAGTACTTC
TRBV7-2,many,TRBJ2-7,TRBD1,CASSLTPGQGTYEQYF,TGTGCCAGCAGCCTTACCCCGGGACAGGGAACCTACGAGCAGTACTTC
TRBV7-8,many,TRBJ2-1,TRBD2,CASSLARGLSSGNRYNEQFF,TGTGCCAGCAGCTTAGCTCGGGGCCTTTCAAGCGGGAATCGCTACAATGAGCAGTTCTTC
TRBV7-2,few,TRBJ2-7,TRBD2,CASSLMGGPLYEQYF,TGTGCCAGCAGCTTAATGGGAGGGCCCCTCTACGAGCAGTACTTC
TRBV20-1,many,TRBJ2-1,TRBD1,CSATNPGLGQGEGLGNEQFF,TGCAGTGCTACTAACCCAGGCCTGGGACAGGGTGAGGGATTGGGCAATGAGCAGTTCTTC
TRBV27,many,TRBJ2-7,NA,CASSLAVPYEQYF,TGTGCCAGCAGTTTAGCCGTTCCCTACGAGCAGTACTTC
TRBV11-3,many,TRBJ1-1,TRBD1,CASSIRQGARTEAFF,TGTGCCAGCAGCATCCGTCAGGGGGCTCGCACTGAAGCTTTCTTT
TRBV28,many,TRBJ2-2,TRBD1,CASSLTGTDLTGELFF,TGTGCCAGCAGCTTGACCGGGACAGACCTAACCGGGGAGCTGTTTTTT
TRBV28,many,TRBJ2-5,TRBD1,CASSFGTVKETQYF,TGTGCCAGCAGTTTTGGGACAGTGAAAGAGACCCAGTACTTC
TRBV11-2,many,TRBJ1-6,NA,CASTKGFQAGGYNSPLHF,TGTGCCAGCACCAAGGGGTTTCAAGCAGGTGGATATAATTCACCCCTCCACTTT
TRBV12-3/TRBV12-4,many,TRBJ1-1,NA,CASSLEGGASTEAFF,TGTGCCAGCAGTTTAGAGGGGGGTGCGAGCACTGAAGCTTTCTTT
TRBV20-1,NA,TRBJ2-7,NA,CSASRTRASRSSEQYF,TGCAGTGCTAGTAGAACTCGGGCTAGCAGGAGTTCCGAGCAGTACTTC
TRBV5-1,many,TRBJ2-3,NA,CASSLELTDTQYF,TGCGCCAGCAGCTTGGAACTGACAGATACGCAGTATTTT
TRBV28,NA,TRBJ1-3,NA,CASSPLGFSGNTIYF,TGTGCCAGCAGTCCCCTAGGTTTCTCTGGAAACACCATATATTTT
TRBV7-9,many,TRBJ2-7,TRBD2,CASSGGSGGTYAYEQYF,TGTGCCAGCAGCGGTGGTAGCGGGGGGACATATGCCTACGAGCAGTACTTC
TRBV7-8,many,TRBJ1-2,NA,CASSLAGQTNYGYTF,TGTGCCAGCAGCTTAGCGGGTCAGACTAACTATGGCTACACCTTC
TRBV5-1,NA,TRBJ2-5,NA,CASSLGRVEETQYF,TGCGCCAGCAGCTTGGGGCGGGTTGAAGAGACCCAGTACTTC
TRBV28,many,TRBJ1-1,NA,CASSFLQENTEAFF,TGTGCCAGCAGCTTTTTACAGGAGAACACTGAAGCTTTCTTT
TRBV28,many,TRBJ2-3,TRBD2,CASSSVWSGSPGGTDTQYF,TGTGCCAGCAGTTCAGTTTGGAGCGGGAGCCCCGGGGGGACAGATACGCAGTATTTT
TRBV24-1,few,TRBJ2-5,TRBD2,CATSMGGLGETQYF,TGTGCCACTTCAATGGGGGGGTTAGGGGAGACCCAGTACTTC
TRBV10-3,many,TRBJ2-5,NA,CAISESQGRGETQYF,TGTGCCATCAGTGAGTCGCAGGGGCGCGGGGAGACCCAGTACTTC
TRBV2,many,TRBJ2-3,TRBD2,CASSGSGGAGDTQYF,TGTGCCAGCAGTGGTAGCGGGGGGGCCGGGGATACGCAGTATTTT
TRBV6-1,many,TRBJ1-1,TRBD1,CASIRDSSEAFF,TGTGCCAGCATCCGGGACAGCTCTGAAGCTTTCTTT
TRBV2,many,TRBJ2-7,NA,CASTLKLASSYEQYF,TGTGCCAGCACCCTTAAATTGGCCAGCTCCTACGAGCAGTACTTC
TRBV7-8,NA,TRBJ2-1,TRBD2,CASSPTGTSGSAEFYNEQFF,TGTGCCAGCAGCCCCACCGGGACTAGCGGGAGCGCGGAATTTTACAATGAGCAGTTCTTC
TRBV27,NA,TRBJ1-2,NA,CASSHGQTPGINYGYTF,TGTGCCAGCAGTCATGGACAGACACCTGGAATCAACTATGGCTACACCTTC
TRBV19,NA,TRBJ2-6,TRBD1,CASRNTRDRGESGANVLTF,TGTGCCAGTCGAAACACCAGGGACAGGGGAGAATCTGGGGCCAACGTCCTGACTTTC